The source of this T cell receptor (beta chain) is a study of liver allograft versus peripheral blood T cells. Study details: Comparative analysis was performed on T cell receptor repertoires from transplanted livers and from recipients' peripheral blood.

The ends were cut back, 1 base at V and 4 bases at J, with 10 bases in the middle. This CDR3 contains 14 residues. Germline loops: CDR1 SEHNR, CDR2 FQNEAQ (reference sequence). Findings of the study overall: Liver allograft repertoires of T cell receptors reportedly diverged from peripheral blood repertoires.

TCRdb re-analysed the reads in MiXCR, keeping a single row per CDR3 protein. The table includes about 1,100 distinct CDR3 sequences, roughly 19% detected once. By sample fraction, this clonotype is large (0.1 to 1%). Its target is unknown. The chain is built from TRBV7-9 and TRBJ1-2; D might be TRBD1 (5 bases). The sequence came from a human patient who had a liver transplant. Some of the T cells might come from the graft donor. The CDR3 DNA sequence: TGTGCCAGCAGCTTAGAAGGGGCAGGCTATGGCTACACCTTC. It translates to CASSLEGAGYGYTF.